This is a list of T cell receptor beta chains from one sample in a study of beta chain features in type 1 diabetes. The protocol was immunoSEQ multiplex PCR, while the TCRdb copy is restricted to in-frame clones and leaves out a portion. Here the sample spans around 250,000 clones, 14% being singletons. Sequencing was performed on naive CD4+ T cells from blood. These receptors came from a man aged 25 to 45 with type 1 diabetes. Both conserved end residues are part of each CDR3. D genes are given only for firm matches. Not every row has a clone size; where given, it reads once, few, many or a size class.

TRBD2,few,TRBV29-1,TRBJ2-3,CSVTGLAGPTDTQYF,TGCAGCGTTACCGGACTAGCGGGACCCACAGATACGCAGTATTTT
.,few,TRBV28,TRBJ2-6,CASSSPTVRANVLTF,TGTGCCAGCAGTTCCCCGACAGTTAGGGCGAACGTCCTGACTTTC
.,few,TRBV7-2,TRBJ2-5,CASSLVLDQETQYF,TGTGCCAGCAGCTTAGTACTGGACCAAGAGACCCAGTACTTC
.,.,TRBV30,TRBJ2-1,CAWSRSGPPYEQFF,TGTGCCTGGAGTAGGAGCGGGCCCCCCTATGAGCAGTTCTTC
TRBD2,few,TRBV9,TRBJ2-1,CASSSGTSGSYNEQFF,TGTGCCAGCAGCTCCGGGACTAGCGGCTCCTACAATGAGCAGTTCTTC
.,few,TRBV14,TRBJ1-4,CASRGTATSNEKLFF,TGTGCCAGCAGAGGCACAGCCACTTCTAATGAAAAACTGTTTTTT
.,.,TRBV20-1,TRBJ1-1,CSVAGQAEAFF,TGCAGTGTTGCAGGCCAGGCTGAAGCTTTCTTT
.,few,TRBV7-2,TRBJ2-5,CASSFQQQETQYF,TGTGCCAGCAGCTTTCAACAGCAAGAGACCCAGTACTTC
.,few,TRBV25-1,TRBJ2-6,CASSSTGSGANVLTF,TGTGCCAGCAGTTCAACGGGCTCTGGGGCCAACGTCCTGACTTTC
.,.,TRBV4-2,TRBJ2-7,CASSQASGGGKPYEQYF,TGTGCCAGCAGCCAGGCCTCGGGTGGGGGGAAACCCTACGAGCAGTACTTC
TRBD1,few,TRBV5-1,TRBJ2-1,CASSWDRGSYTEQFF,TGCGCCAGCAGCTGGGACAGGGGGTCGTATACTGAGCAGTTCTTC
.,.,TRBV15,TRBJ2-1,CATSRGDLPNEQFF,TGTGCCACCAGCAGAGGGGACTTGCCCAATGAGCAGTTCTTC
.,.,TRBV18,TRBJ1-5,CASSPPRSANQPQHF,TGTGCCAGCTCACCACCGAGGTCCGCGAATCAGCCCCAGCATTTT
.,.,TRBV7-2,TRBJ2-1,CASRLGPDNEQFF,TGTGCCAGCAGACTAGGGCCAGACAATGAGCAGTTCTTC
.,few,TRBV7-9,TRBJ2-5,CASSRQETQYF,TGTGCCAGCAGCCGTCAAGAGACCCAGTACTTC
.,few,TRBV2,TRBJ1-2,CASSDSGTDGYTF,TGTGCCAGCAGTGATTCGGGTACCGATGGCTACACCTTC
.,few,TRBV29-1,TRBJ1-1,CSVVWGLLNTEAFF,TGCAGCGTTGTTTGGGGCTTACTGAACACTGAAGCTTTCTTT
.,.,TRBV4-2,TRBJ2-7,CASSLRDTTSYEQYF,TGTGCCAGCAGCCTCCGGGACACCACTTCCTACGAGCAGTACTTC
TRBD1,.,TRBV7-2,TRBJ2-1,CASSLEGTAYNEQFF,TGTGCCAGCAGCTTAGAAGGGACAGCCTACAATGAGCAGTTCTTC
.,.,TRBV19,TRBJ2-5,CASTPRRGSETQYF,TGTGCCAGTACCCCCAGGAGAGGGTCAGAGACCCAGTACTTC
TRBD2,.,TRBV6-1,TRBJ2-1,CASSEGKGLAYNEQFF,TGTGCCAGCAGTGAAGGGAAAGGACTAGCATACAATGAGCAGTTCTTC
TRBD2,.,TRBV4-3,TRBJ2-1,CASSHRPLAGGPSNEQFF,TGCGCCAGCAGCCACAGACCTCTAGCGGGAGGGCCCAGCAATGAGCAGTTCTTC
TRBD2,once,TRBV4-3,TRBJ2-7,CANSQTSGSLYEQYF,TGCGCCAACAGCCAGACTAGCGGGAGTCTGTACGAGCAGTACTTC
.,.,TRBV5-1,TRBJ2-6,CASSLSTSGANVLTF,TGCGCCAGCAGCTTGAGCACGTCTGGGGCCAACGTCCTGACTTTC
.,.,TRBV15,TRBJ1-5,CATSSLGVGQPQHF,TGTGCCACCAGCAGTCTCGGGGTGGGTCAGCCCCAGCATTTT
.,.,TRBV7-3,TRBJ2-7,CASSSGRVDEQYF,TGTGCCAGCAGCTCGGGAAGGGTGGACGAGCAGTACTTC
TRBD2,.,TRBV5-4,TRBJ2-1,CASSAREGGEQFF,TGTGCCAGCAGCGCGCGGGAGGGCGGTGAGCAGTTCTTC
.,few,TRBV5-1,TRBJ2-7,CASSPPESYEQYF,TGCGCCAGCAGCCCCCCGGAGTCCTACGAGCAGTACTTC
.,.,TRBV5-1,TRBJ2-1,CASSLRPPGPRGNEQFF,TGCGCCAGCAGCCTGAGACCGCCGGGTCCCCGGGGGAATGAGCAGTTCTTC
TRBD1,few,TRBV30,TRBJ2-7,CALAGTGYEQYF,TGTGCCTTAGCCGGGACAGGCTACGAGCAGTACTTC
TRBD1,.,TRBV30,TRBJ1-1,CAFRQGSNTEAFF,TGTGCCTTTCGACAGGGTTCCAACACTGAAGCTTTCTTT
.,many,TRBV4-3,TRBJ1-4,CASSPGLGSGEVLFF,TGCGCCAGCAGCCCAGGGCTCGGGTCGGGAGAAGTCCTGTTTTTT
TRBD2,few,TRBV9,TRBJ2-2,CASSITSGSSGELFF,TGTGCCAGCAGCATTACTAGCGGGAGTTCCGGGGAGCTGTTTTTT
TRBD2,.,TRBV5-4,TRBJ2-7,CASSRTSPHEQYF,TGTGCCAGCAGCCGGACTAGCCCCCACGAGCAGTACTTC
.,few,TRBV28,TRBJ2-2,CASSLNWSGELFF,TGTGCCAGCAGTTTGAATTGGAGCGGGGAGCTGTTTTTT
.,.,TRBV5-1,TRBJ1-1,CASSLNGGLRMNTEAFF,TGCGCCAGCAGCTTGAACGGGGGACTCCGCATGAACACTGAAGCTTTCTTT
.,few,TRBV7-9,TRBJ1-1,CASSLGSMNTEAFF,TGTGCCAGCAGCTTGGGCAGCATGAACACTGAAGCTTTCTTT
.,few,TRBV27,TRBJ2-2,CASSPYRGISNTGELFF,TGTGCCAGCAGTCCTTATCGGGGGATTTCGAACACCGGGGAGCTGTTTTTT
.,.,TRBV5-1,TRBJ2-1,CASSLVGGYNEQFF,TGCGCCAGCAGCTTGGTAGGAGGCTACAATGAGCAGTTCTTC
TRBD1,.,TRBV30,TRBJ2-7,CAWSGQGIYEQYF,TGTGCCTGGTCCGGACAGGGGATCTACGAGCAGTACTTC
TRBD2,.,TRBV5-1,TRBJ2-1,CASSSVDSGRILDEQFF,TGCGCCAGCAGCTCGGTGGATAGCGGGAGAATACTGGATGAGCAGTTCTTC
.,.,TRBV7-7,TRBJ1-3,CASSPGTSHGTIYF,TGTGCTAGCAGCCCCGGGACTTCGCATGGCACCATATATTTT
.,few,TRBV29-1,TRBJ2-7,CSVVGPGHPSRQYF,TGCAGCGTTGTTGGCCCGGGACATCCGTCCAGGCAGTACTTC
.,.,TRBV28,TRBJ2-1,CASSYSPRNNEQFF,TGTGCCAGCAGTTACTCCCCCCGAAACAATGAGCAGTTCTTC
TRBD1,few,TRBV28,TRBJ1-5,CASIHRGWSGTQHF,TGTGCCAGCATCCACAGGGGGTGGTCTGGGACCCAGCATTTT
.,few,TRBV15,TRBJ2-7,CATSRGTATTGRQYF,TGTGCCACCAGCAGAGGAACAGCCACAACCGGTCGGCAGTACTTC
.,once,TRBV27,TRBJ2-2,CASSDWGELFF,TGTGCCAGCTCTGACTGGGGGGAGCTGTTTTTT
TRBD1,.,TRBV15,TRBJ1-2,CATSRGQGSAYGYTF,TGTGCCACCAGCAGAGGACAGGGAAGTGCTTACGGCTACACCTTC
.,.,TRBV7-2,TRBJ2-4,CASSLGGGSKNIQYF,TGTGCCAGCAGCCTGGGGGGCGGGAGCAAAAACATTCAGTACTTC
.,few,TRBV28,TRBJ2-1,CASSLMAYEQFF,TGTGCCAGCAGTTTAATGGCCTATGAGCAGTTCTTC
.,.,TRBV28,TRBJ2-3,CATGADTQYF,TGTGCCACAGGGGCAGATACGCAGTATTTT
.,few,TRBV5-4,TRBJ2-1,CASSLAAVVSEQFF,TGTGCCAGCAGCTTGGCCGCGGTAGTCAGTGAGCAGTTCTTC